This T cell receptor beta chain was sequenced during a study of shared clonotypes between healthy human individuals. Whole-study findings and limits: The naive CD4 repertoires of a handful of donors were compared, and around 5% of clonotypes were shared. Clonotype sharing among donors, it was expected, would be affected by sequencing depth. Rarefaction showed that sequencing of sorted subsets was incomplete (despite large depth).

Germline values: CDR1 GTSNPN, CDR2 SVGIG (reference sequence). V was pared by 2 bases and J by 6 bases, with 11 bases between. The CDR3 sequence is 13 residues long. Investigators spread the genomic DNA of each subset evenly over several immunoSEQ plates. Assay: immunoSEQ multiplex PCR; the TCRdb copy retains only in-frame clones and omits some. The sample consists of 2 million to 2.5 million clones, over 85% of them appearing once. For this clone: Its antigen is as yet unknown.

The chain employs TRBV30 and TRBJ2-1; no clear D gene. Sequencing input: naive CD4+ T cells from PBMCs. The sample's subset: CD45RA+ positively selected. The TCR comes from a man aged 18 to 30 in good health. Some clones in this sample may be carry-over from other donors' samples. CDR3 protein: CAWSLSGANEQFF. The CDR3 nucleotides read TGTGCCTGGAGTCTATCCGGTGCCAATGAGCAGTTCTTC.